Listed here are 10 T cell receptor beta chains from one sample, sequenced in a study of blood T cell repertoires in COVID-19 (dated by TCRdb to the early 2020s). The library was obtained by the immunoSEQ multiplex PCR assay. TCRdb took over this immuneACCESS table, retaining in-frame rearrangements with V and J assigned. Such tables are incomplete; in checked studies, under half of the missing clones stem from an unresolved V gene, and the remainder is unexplained. This sample has 150,000 to 200,000 clones in its table, and about 85% of those were observed once. 2% to 2.5% of the sample is taken by the ten largest. Sequenced input: peripheral blood. These receptors came from a man aged 65-85 years with active or convalescent COVID-19.

This chain joins TRBV3-1 (or the pseudogene TRBV3-2) and TRBJ1-5, with D uncertain. Germline loops: CDR1 LGHDT, CDR2 YNNKEL (reference sequence). CDR3 size: 17 residues. The ends were cut back, 0 bases at V and 2 bases at J, with 14 bases in the middle. The CDR3 sequence: CASSQDWAGGCNQPQHF. The CDR3 nucleotides are TGTGCCAGCAGCCAAGATTGGGCAGGAGGTTGCAATCAGCCCCAGCATTTT.

V and J are TRBV9 and TRBJ2-7; a weak D match, TRBD2 (6 bases). Germline V gene lookup returns CDR1 SGDLS and CDR2 YYNGEE. This CDR3 is built from 16 residues. V was clipped by 0 bases and J by 5 bases, with 18 bases between them. CDR3 coding DNA: TGTGCCAGCAGCGTAGACGGGACTCGAGCGGTTGACGAGCAGTACTTC. Residues: CASSVDGTRAVDEQYF.

V is TRBV19 and J is TRBJ2-1; 13 bases map to TRBD2. Germline V gene lookup returns CDR1 LNHDA and CDR2 SQIVND (reference sequence). The J segment lost 7 bases and the V segment lost 5 bases, leaving 8 bases of the junction unmatched. The CDR3 spans 16 residues. The DNA of the CDR3 is TGTGCCAGTAGTGCCCCGGGACTAGCGGGACTTAATGAGCAGTTCTTC. Translated: CASSAPGLAGLNEQFF.

The chain is built from TRBV24-1 and TRBJ1-5; 9 bases are shared with TRBD1. Germline-derived CDR1 and CDR2 are KGHDR and SFDVKD. V was pared by 3 bases and J by 0 bases, with 17 bases of the junction left unmatched. CDR3 length equals 21 residues. CDR3 protein: CATSDLPTLQGAIYSNQPQHF. The CDR3 bases are TGTGCCACCAGTGATCTCCCCACACTACAGGGGGCCATATATAGCAATCAGCCCCAGCATTTT.

The chain has TRBV6-5 and TRBJ2-7, with D perhaps matching TRBD1 (6 bases). The CDR3 has 16 amino acids. Germline CDR1 reads MNHEY; CDR2 reads SVGAGI. V lost 0 bases and J lost 3, with 15 bases in between. Here the CDR3 DNA reads TGTGCCAGCAGTTACTCGCAGGGGCCCCTATTCTACGAGCAGTACTTC. Protein: CASSYSQGPLFYEQYF.

The chain employs TRBV19 and TRBJ2-5; tentative D call: TRBD2 (6 bases). With 3 bases removed from V and 4 bases from J, the gap between germline ends came to 15 bases. This CDR3 has 15 amino acids. Germline CDR1 reads LNHDA; CDR2 reads SQIVND (reference sequence). DNA of the CDR3: TGTGCCAGTAGTATTACGGCTAGCGTTGCAGAGACCCAGTACTTC. Amino acids: CASSITASVAETQYF.

As DNA, the CDR3 is TGTGCCAGCAGTGAAATAAATGACCAAGAGACCCAGTACTTC. Protein sequence: CASSEINDQETQYF. V gene TRBV2 combines with J gene TRBJ2-5; D is undetermined. Looked up from germline, CDR1 is SNHLY and CDR2 is FYNNEI. CDR3 size: 14 residues. V gave up 2 bases and J gave up 0 bases, with 7 bases separating them.

The CDR3 protein is CASSPLTSGRPSTDTQYF. DNA for the CDR3: TGTGCCAGCAGTCCCCTCACTAGCGGAAGACCGAGCACAGATACGCAGTATTTT. This chain joins TRBV6-2 or TRBV6-3 and TRBJ2-3; 8 bases agree with TRBD2. The germline V gene has CDR1 MNHEY and CDR2 SVGEGT. This CDR3 is 18 amino acids long. The J segment lost 0 bases and the V segment lost 5 bases, leaving 13 bases of the junction unmatched.

The rearrangement uses TRBV10-2 and TRBJ1-2; 10 bases are shared with TRBD1. The V and J ends lost 4 bases and 3 bases, in that order; junction bases with no gene match: 5. Germline lookup yields CDR1 WSHSY and CDR2 SAAADI. This CDR3 region has 15 residues. CDR3 in amino acids: CASSGGTGEHYGYTF. The CDR3, as DNA: TGCGCCAGCAGTGGAGGGACAGGGGAACACTATGGCTACACCTTC.

This clone showed up just once. V gene TRBV27 combines with J gene TRBJ1-6, with 11 bases matching TRBD1. V dropped 3 bases and J dropped 0; count of bases not matched to a gene: 4. CDR3 length: 18 residues. Germline CDR1 is MNHEY and CDR2 is SMNVEV (reference sequence). The CDR3 region is CASSFTGTGGSYNSPLHF. The CDR3 nucleotides read TGTGCCAGCAGTTTCACCGGGACAGGGGGCTCCTATAATTCACCCCTCCACTTT.